This TCR beta chain originates from a study of cytomegalovirus exposure and HLA in healthy donors. Amplification used 60 Vbeta primers and 13 Jbeta primers. Profiling relied on immunoSEQ multiplex PCR, and the TCRdb table lists in-frame clones only, not all of them. Of around 100,000 clones listed, over 60% are singletons. As to this clone: Its antigen is still unknown.

The study's findings and limits: Sequence variants that were highly shared formed a cluster that was likely a sequencing artifact. Fewer N-insertions than the 666-donor mean were reportedly shown by an Asian-associated ancestry cluster in a later analysis.

Trimming took off 4 bases at V and 1 base at J, with 20 bases between the two ends. Per germline, CDR1 SGHDT and CDR2 YYEEEE. This CDR3 has 17 residues. Sequenced input: PBMCs. This sequence joins TRBV5-6 and TRBJ1-1; TRBD1 might be the D (6 bases). The receptor was isolated from a woman aged 25 to 45 in good health and CMV-seronegative. As DNA, the CDR3 is TGTGCCAGCAGCAGAAAACCCACAGGGCTGACGAACACTGAAGCTTTCTTT. Protein product: CASSRKPTGLTNTEAFF. The full variable domain, rest sourced from reference TRBV5-6 and TRBJ1-1, is DAGVTQSPTHLIKTRGQQVTLRCSPKSGHDTVSWYQQALGQGPQFIFQYYEEEERQRGNFPDRFSGHQFPNYSSELNVNALLLGDSALYLCASSRKPTGLTNTEAFFGQGTRLTVV.